This T cell receptor (beta chain) derives from a study of blood T cells in healthy people across ages. This clonotype has more than one count but fewer than ten. A much larger clone lies one base from this, so it may be a read error. Looked up from germline, CDR1 is SEHNR and CDR2 is FQNEAQ (reference sequence). This CDR3 has 15 residues. Next came a second PCR, run for roughly 7 to 12 cycles, which used a sample-barcoded 5' primer along with a J-beta primer mix. TCRdb redid the calling of the 5' RACE reads with MiXCR, one entry per CDR3 protein. The sample yields 750,000 to 1,000,000 distinct CDR3 sequences, 25% to 30% seen once. These data also formed part of another study, on T cells of mothers and their children. That study reports: A second PCR was performed with the M1S primer. This primer added sample barcodes and 2-4 random nucleotides.

The chain is built from TRBV7-9 and TRBJ2-2; 7 bases agree with TRBD1. Input material: blood. The receptor comes from a woman aged 40 to 50 in good health. DNA for the CDR3: TGTGCCAGCAGCCAGGGACAGACTAACACCGGGGAGCGGTTTTTT. It yields the protein CASSQGQTNTGERFF.